Following are 9 T cell receptor beta chains from one sample sequenced in a study of T-cell reconstitution after alpha-beta-depleted transplantation in children. TCRbeta library preparation incorporated unique molecular identifiers. TCRdb re-called the PCR reads with MiXCR, one entry per CDR3 protein. This sample carries about 980,000 distinct CDR3 sequences, roughly 29% of them seen once, and the ten largest clones take around 30%. This sample comprised PBMCs, mostly from graft donor cells, obtained 360 days after TCRalphabeta/CD19-depleted stem cell transplant. Receptors were obtained from a boy under two years old who had a stem cell transplant for SCID, so the T cells may come from the graft donor.

V is TRBV5-1 and J is TRBJ1-1; D is perhaps TRBD1 (6 bases). The V gene's germline CDR1 is SGHRS and CDR2 YFSETQ. The V end was cut by 5 bases, the J end by 8 bases, with 13 bases between. The CDR3 sequence is 12 residues long. The CDR3 here is CASRPAQGEAFF. The CDR3 region has the DNA TGCGCCAGCAGACCGGCCCAGGGGGAAGCTTTCTTT.

Only one count was recorded for this clonotype. The genes are TRBV20-1 and TRBJ2-2; 12 bases are shared with TRBD2. The junction had 6 bases not matched to a gene; V was cut back by 5 bases and J by 2 bases. CDR1 and CDR2 (germline): DFQATT, SNEGSKA (reference sequence). CDR3 length equals 16 residues. The CDR3 DNA sequence: TGCAGTGCTCGTTGGACTAGCGGGGCTAACACCGGGGAGCTGTTTTTT. This sequence encodes CSARWTSGANTGELFF.

This clonotype was counted many times. V and J are TRBV6-5 and TRBJ2-7; D unresolved. The germline V gene has CDR1 MNHEY and CDR2 SVGAGI. V was trimmed by 2 bases and J by 7 bases, leaving 12 bases between them. There are 13 residues in the CDR3. Written as DNA, the CDR3 is TGTGCCAGCAGTTACGACCCTATGGGGGAGCAGTACTTC. This encodes CASSYDPMGEQYF.

The V and J genes are TRBV20-1 and TRBJ2-1, with 7 bases aligning to TRBD2. Germline-derived CDR1 and CDR2 are DFQATT and SNEGSKA (reference sequence). The trim removed 1 base at V and 9 bases at J, leaving 12 bases unmatched. This CDR3 contains 15 residues. For the CDR3, the DNA is TGCAGTGCTAGAGGCTACCGGGAGGCAGGTAGTGAGCAGTTCTTC. This translates into CSARGYREAGSEQFF.

This clonotype has only one observation. The chain uses TRBV19 and TRBJ1-1; D unresolved. Deletions cut 8 bases from V and 0 bases from J, with 4 bases between. Germline V gene sequence: CDR1 LNHDA, CDR2 SQIVND (reference sequence). The CDR3 covers 11 residues. The CDR3 nucleotides read TGTGCCAGTTACTTGAACACTGAAGCTTTCTTT. The encoded protein is CASYLNTEAFF.

This clonotype was seen just once. The chain recombines TRBV27 with TRBJ2-7; possibly TRBD1 or TRBD2 for D (5 bases each). Germline CDR1 MNHEY, CDR2 SMNVEV (reference sequence). V was clipped by 4 bases and J by 0 bases, with 13 bases between them. The CDR3 consists of 15 residues. The chain's CDR3 is CASSWAGRASYEQYF. The DNA for the CDR3 is TGTGCCAGCAGTTGGGCAGGGAGAGCCTCCTACGAGCAGTACTTC.

This clonotype was observed a handful of times. The rearrangement links TRBV29-1 to TRBJ2-2, with 11 bases that match TRBD2. From germline, CDR1 is SQVTM and CDR2 ANQGSEA. This CDR3 contains 16 residues. V was pared by 4 bases and J by 2 bases, with 6 bases of the junction left unmatched. This CDR3 reads CSVGASGGSNTGELFF. The CDR3 nucleotides are TGCAGCGTTGGGGCTAGCGGGGGGTCCAACACCGGGGAGCTGTTTTTT.

The gene calls are TRBV2 and TRBJ2-1, with 7 bases that match TRBD2. The CDR3 contains 15 residues. Trimming at V came to 7 bases and at J to 9 bases, leaving 15 bases not matched to a gene. The germline gives CDR1 SNHLY, CDR2 FYNNEI. CDR3 protein: CASIVAGVGGGEQFF. Here the CDR3 DNA reads TGTGCCAGCATTGTCGCGGGGGTGGGAGGAGGTGAGCAGTTCTTC.

This clonotype was seen only a few times. The V gene is TRBV18, the J gene TRBJ2-3, with D perhaps TRBD1 (6 bases). The CDR3 is 15 residues long. V was clipped by 6 bases and J by 3 bases, with 16 bases between them. In germline, CDR1 is KGHSH, CDR2 LQKENI. The CDR3 DNA reads as TGTGCCAGCTCGCCTAACAGGGTGGAGACAGATACGCAGTATTTT. Translated, it gives CASSPNRVETDTQYF.